This T cell receptor beta chain originates from a study of shared clonotypes between healthy human individuals (dated by TCRdb to between 2020 and 2021). In the study overall: The cohort included a few men and a couple of women between 18 and 49 years of age. Per donor, three plates each were used for CD4 naive and CD4 memory, two for CD8 naive, and one for CD8 memory. To estimate repertoire size and how much clonotype sharing occurs between individuals, the study deeply sequenced the blood TCR repertoires of 4 to 6 healthy adults. To increase sequencing depth and limit assay-specific biases, different laboratories used diverse techniques to prepare libraries and sequence TCR repertoires. Per donor, leukapheresis produced somewhere between about 0.85 and 10 billion PBMCs. What the work shows at the level of the full study, not this receptor alone: Estimated clonotype richness was generally larger for naive than for memory subsets. Clonotypes shared by all four sorted-subset donors showed higher generation probabilities than non-shared clonotypes. Only blood was sampled, and tissue TCR repertoires likely differ from those in blood. Because the study included only a small number of donors, the genetic and exposure-history diversity represented was limited. Roughly 5.2% of naive CD4, 3.5% of naive CD8, about 2.1% of memory CD4, and 0.4% of memory CD8 clonotypes were shared across a few donors. Pairwise subsampling indicated that sequencing depth was expected to affect the degree of clonotype sharing among donors. Rarefaction of sorted-subset datasets indicated incomplete sequencing despite the large sequencing depth.

V sheds 2 bases and J sheds 6 bases, leaving 9 bases between their ends. The CDR3 runs 13 residues from the cysteine to the phenylalanine. Only the CDR3 region is kept as DNA, spanning 39 bases read in frame from base 1. According to the germline V gene, CDR1 reads MGHRA and CDR2 reads YSYEKL. Healthy HIV-negative adults with no recently reported acute infections or vaccinations were included as donors. Only Caucasian adults living in Nashville, Tennessee, USA were represented among the donors. CD4+ T cells were enriched by magnetic negative selection, after which naive cells were positively selected on CD45RA and the negative fraction was taken as the memory subset. Blood was collected by leukapheresis, and PBMCs were isolated by Ficoll-Histopaque density gradient centrifugation and then cryopreserved in liquid nitrogen vapor phase. Analytical flow cytometry was used to check the purity and quantity of each magnetically sorted T cell population. Genomic DNA was isolated from each sorted fraction and quantified by UV absorbance on a Nanodrop 2000c.

As for this clone: No antigen is known for it. Base qualities are not at hand, and no much larger clone is one base apart.

Using the deep immunoSEQ assay, TCR CDR3 regions were amplified from genomic DNA by multiplex PCR. Extracted genomic DNA from each cell subset was distributed evenly across all wells of several immunoSEQ 96-well plates, and each plate was treated as a replicate. For sorted subsets, roughly 190 ng of genomic DNA, equivalent to roughly 30,000 T cell genomes, went into each replicate PCR. Purified libraries were measured with a Qubit 3.0 fluorometer, size-checked on a Bioanalyzer 2100, and measured again with the KAPA Library Quantification kit. Every immunoSEQ 96-well plate was sequenced on a separate single-read 150-cycle Illumina NextSeq 550 flow cell. In the original analysis: Because the immunoSEQ output included only junctional sequences and no quality scores, the filtering could not be the same as the filtering used for full-length reads. Sequences were annotated with PyIR, a Python wrapper for IgBLAST v1.9, using IMGT germline references to assign V/J genes and CDR3. Any read was removed if the V/J assignment was weak (E-value above 1e-6), the CDR3 was missing, or the read contained stop codons, out-of-frame junctions, or ambiguous translated residues. A V3J clonotype was defined by an identical inferred V gene, J gene, and CDR3 amino acid sequence. To compute the percentage overlap between repertoires, the number of shared unique clonotypes was divided by the size of the smaller repertoire. Repertoire richness was assessed with RTK rarefaction, the Chao1 estimator, and Recon v2.1 estimates of unobserved clonotypes. For all TCRbeta clonotypes obtained by the gDNA method from several donors, generation probabilities were computed with OLGA. TCRdb's version of the immuneACCESS table is confined to in-frame rearrangements and falls short of the full clone set. An unresolved V gene accounts for under half of the shortfall where checked; the remainder is of unknown origin. Clone size and V and J calls were adopted from that table, with D and trimming inferred from the DNA. Counted in this sample were a few hundred thousand clones; over 50% of them appeared once. Jointly, the top ten make up roughly 10% of the sample.

The origin of this receptor is a man aged 25-45 years in good health. The sample was memory CD4+ T cells sorted from blood. According to the study, the label for this sample's cell subset or site signals: CD45RA-negative fraction. The rearrangement joined TRBV4-1 to TRBJ2-3; no D segment can be confidently identified. The sequenced DNA: TGCGCCAGCAGCCAAAGCCTGGGGGATACGCAGTATTTT. Translated, it gives CASSQSLGDTQYF.